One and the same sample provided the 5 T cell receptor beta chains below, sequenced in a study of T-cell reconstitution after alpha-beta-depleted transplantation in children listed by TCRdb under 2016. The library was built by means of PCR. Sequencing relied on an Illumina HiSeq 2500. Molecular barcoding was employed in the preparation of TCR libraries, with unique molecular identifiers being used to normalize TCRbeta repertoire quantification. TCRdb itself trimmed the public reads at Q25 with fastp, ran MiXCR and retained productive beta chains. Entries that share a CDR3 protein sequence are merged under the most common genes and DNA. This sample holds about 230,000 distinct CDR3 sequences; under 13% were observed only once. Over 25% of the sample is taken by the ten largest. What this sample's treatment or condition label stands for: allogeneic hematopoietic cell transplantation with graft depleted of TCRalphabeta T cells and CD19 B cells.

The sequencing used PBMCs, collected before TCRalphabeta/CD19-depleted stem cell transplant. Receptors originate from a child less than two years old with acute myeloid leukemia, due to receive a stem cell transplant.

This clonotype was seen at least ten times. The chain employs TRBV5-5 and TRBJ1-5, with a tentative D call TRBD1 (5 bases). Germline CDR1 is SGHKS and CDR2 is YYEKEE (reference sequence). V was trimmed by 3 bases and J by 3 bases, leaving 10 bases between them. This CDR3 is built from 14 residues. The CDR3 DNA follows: TGTGCCAGCAGCTGGTGGGGACTCAATCAGCCCCAGCATTTT. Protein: CASSWWGLNQPQHF.

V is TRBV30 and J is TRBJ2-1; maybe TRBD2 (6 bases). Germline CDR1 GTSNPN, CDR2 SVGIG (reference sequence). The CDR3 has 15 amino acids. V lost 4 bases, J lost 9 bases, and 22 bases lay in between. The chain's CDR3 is CAWKAYGRVFGEQFF. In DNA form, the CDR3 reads TGTGCCTGGAAGGCCTACGGGAGAGTTTTTGGTGAGCAGTTCTTC. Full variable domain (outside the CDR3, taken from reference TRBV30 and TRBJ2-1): SQTIHQWPATLVQPVGSPLSLECTVEGTSNPNLYWYRQAAGRGLQLLFYSVGIGQISSEVPQNLSASRPQDRQFILSSKKLLLSDSGFYLCAWKAYGRVFGEQFFGPGTRLTVL.

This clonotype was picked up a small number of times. CDR3 residues: CASSPDRSSEKLFF. CDR3 nucleotide sequence: TGTGCCAGCAGCCCTGACAGGTCTTCTGAAAAACTGTTTTTT. This sequence joins TRBV11-2 and TRBJ1-4, with D possibly being TRBD1 (6 bases). This CDR3 region has 14 residues. The germline V gene encodes CDR1 SGHAT and CDR2 FQNNGV. The V and J ends lost 5 bases and 7 bases respectively, with 14 bases between them.

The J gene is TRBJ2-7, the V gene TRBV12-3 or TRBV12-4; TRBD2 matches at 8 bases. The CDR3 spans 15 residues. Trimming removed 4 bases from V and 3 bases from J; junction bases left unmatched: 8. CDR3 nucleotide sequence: TGTGCCAGCAGTTCGGGAGGGGGGGCCCTCTACGAGCAGTACTTC. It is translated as CASSSGGGALYEQYF.

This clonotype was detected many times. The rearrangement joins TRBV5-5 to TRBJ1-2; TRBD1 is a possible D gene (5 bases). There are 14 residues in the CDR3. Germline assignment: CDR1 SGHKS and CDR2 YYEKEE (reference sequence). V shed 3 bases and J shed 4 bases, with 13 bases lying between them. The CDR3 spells CASSYSQGAYGYTF. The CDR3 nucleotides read TGTGCCAGCAGCTACTCCCAGGGTGCCTATGGCTACACCTTC.